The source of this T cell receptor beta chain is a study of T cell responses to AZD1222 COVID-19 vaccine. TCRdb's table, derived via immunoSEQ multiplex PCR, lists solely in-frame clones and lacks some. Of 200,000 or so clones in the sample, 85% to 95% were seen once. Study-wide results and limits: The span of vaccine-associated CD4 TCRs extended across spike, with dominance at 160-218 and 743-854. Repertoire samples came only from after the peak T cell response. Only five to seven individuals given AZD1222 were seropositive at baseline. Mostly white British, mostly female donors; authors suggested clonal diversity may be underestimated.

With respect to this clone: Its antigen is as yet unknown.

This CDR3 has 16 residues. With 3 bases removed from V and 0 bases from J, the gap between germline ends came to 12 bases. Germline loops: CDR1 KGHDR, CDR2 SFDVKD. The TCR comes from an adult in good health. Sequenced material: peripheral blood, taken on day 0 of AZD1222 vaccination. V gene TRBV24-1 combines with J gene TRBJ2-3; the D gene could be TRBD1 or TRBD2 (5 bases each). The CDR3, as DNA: TGTGCCACCAGTGATCCTGGGGACCGGAGCACAGATACGCAGTATTTT. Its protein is CATSDPGDRSTDTQYF.